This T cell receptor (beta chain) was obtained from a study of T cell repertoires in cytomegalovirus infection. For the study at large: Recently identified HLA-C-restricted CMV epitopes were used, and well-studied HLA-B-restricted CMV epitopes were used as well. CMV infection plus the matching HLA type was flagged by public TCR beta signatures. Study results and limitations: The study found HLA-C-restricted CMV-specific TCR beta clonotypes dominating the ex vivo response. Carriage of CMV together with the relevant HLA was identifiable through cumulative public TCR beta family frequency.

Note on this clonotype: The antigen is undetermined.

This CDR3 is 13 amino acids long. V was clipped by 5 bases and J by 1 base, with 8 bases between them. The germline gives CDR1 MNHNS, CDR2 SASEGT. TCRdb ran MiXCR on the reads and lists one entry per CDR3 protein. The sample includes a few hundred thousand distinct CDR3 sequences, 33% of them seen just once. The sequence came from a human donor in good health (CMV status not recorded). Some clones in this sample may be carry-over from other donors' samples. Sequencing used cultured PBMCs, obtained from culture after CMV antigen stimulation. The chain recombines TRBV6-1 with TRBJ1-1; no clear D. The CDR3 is CASSREANTEAFF. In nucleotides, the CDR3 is TGTGCCAGCAGTAGGGAGGCGAACACTGAAGCTTTCTTT.